Sequencing of this T cell receptor beta chain was carried out in a study of blood T cell repertoires in COVID-19. Whole-study context: Material from acute and convalescent COVID-19 was sourced from the United States, Italy and Spain.

Per the study methods: Reference gene primers were amplified, and this amplification served to estimate nucleated cell counts. Sequencing was performed with immunoSEQ multiplex PCR; in TCRdb, only in-frame clones are kept and a portion is missing. V and J calls and clone size are given by that table; D and trimming were obtained from the DNA. The sample carries about 360,000 clones, roughly 80% recorded once. This CDR3 region has 12 residues. The germline V gene has CDR1 LGHDT and CDR2 YNNKEL (reference sequence). V lost 4 bases and J lost 8; bases outside the gene matches: 4. The receptor was derived from a human donor with acute or convalescent COVID-19. The donor label of this sample is uncertain. Sequences were obtained from peripheral blood. The genes are TRBV3-1 (or the pseudogene TRBV3-2) and TRBJ1-2; TRBD1 matches 7 bases. The CDR3 loop reads CASSLTGDGYTF. The DNA for the CDR3 is TGTGCCAGCAGCCTCACAGGGGACGGCTACACCTTC.